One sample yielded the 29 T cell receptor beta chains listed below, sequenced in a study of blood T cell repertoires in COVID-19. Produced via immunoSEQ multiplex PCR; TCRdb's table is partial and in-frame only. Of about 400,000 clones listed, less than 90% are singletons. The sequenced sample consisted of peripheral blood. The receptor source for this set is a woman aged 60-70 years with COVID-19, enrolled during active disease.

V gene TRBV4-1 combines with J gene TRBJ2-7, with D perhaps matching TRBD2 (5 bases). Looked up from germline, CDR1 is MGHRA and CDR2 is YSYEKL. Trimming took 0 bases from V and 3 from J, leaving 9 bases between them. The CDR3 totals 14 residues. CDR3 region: CASSQEPEGYEQYF. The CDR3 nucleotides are TGCGCCAGCAGCCAAGAGCCAGAGGGCTACGAGCAGTACTTC.

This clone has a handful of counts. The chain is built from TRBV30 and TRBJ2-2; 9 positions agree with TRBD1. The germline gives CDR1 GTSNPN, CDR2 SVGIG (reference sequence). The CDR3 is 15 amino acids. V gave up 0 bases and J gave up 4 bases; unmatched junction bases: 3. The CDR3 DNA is TGTGCCTGGAGTGTACAGGGGGCAATCACCGGGGAGCTGTTTTTT. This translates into CAWSVQGAITGELFF.

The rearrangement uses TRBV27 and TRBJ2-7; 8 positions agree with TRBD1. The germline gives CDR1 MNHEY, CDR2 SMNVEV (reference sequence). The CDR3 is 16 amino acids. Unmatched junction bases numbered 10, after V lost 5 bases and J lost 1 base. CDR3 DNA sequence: TGTGCCAGCAGTCGAGGGCAGGGGGCTAGTTCCTACGAGCAGTACTTC. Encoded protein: CASSRGQGASSYEQYF.

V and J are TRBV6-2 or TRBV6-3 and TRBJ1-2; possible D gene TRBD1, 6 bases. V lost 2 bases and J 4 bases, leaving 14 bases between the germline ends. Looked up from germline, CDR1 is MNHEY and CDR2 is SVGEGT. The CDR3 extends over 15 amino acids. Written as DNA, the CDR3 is TGTGCCAGCAGTTACAGTACAGGGTTCAGCTATGGCTACACCTTC. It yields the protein CASSYSTGFSYGYTF.

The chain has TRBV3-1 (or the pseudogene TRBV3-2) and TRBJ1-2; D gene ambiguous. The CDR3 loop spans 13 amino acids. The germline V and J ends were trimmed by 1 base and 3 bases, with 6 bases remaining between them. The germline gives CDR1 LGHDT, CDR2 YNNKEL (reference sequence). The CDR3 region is CASSQVNDYGYTF. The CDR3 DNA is TGTGCCAGCAGCCAAGTAAATGACTATGGCTACACCTTC.

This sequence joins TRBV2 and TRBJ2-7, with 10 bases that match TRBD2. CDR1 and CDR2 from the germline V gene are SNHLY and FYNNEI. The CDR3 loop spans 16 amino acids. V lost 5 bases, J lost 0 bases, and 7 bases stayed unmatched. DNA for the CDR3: TGTGCCAGCAGTCCAAATATAGCGGGGGGCTCCTACGAGCAGTACTTC. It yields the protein CASSPNIAGGSYEQYF.

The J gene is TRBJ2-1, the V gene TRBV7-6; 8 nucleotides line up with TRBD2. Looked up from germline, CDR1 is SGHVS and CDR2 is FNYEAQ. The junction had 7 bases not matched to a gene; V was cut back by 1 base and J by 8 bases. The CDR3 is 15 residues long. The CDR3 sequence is CASSLGTSSADEQFF. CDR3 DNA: TGTGCCAGCAGCTTAGGGACTAGCTCGGCAGATGAGCAGTTCTTC.

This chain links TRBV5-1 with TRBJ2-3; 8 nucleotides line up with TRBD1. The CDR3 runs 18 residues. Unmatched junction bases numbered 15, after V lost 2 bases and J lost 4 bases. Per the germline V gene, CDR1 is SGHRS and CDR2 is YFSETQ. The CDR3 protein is CASSFTGTGSWGPDTQYF. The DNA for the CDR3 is TGCGCCAGCAGCTTTACCGGGACAGGAAGTTGGGGGCCAGATACGCAGTATTTT.

The CDR3 region has the DNA TGTGCCAGCAGTTGGGGGCACACTGAAGCTTTCTTT. It codes for CASSWGHTEAFF. V gene TRBV6-5 combines with J gene TRBJ1-1; maybe TRBD1 (6 bases). Per germline, CDR1 MNHEY and CDR2 SVGAGI. The length of the CDR3 is 12 residues. Trimming removed 4 bases from V and 3 bases from J, with 6 bases in between.

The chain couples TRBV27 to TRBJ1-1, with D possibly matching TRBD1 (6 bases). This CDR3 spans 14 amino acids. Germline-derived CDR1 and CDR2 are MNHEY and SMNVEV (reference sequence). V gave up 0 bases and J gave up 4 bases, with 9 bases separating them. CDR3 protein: CASSLSGQSTEAFF. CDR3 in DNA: TGTGCCAGCAGTTTATCTGGACAGAGCACTGAAGCTTTCTTT.

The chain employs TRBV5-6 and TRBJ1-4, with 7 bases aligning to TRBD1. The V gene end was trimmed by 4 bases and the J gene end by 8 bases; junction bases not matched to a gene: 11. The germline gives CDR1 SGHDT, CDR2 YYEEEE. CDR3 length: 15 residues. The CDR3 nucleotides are TGTGCCAGCAGCCCCACGCGTCAGGGGGGCGAAAAACTGTTTTTT. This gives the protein CASSPTRQGGEKLFF.

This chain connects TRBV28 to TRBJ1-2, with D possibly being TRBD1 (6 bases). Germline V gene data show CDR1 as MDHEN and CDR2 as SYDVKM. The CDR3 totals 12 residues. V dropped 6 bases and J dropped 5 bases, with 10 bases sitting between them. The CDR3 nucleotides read TGTGCCAGCAGCGCCACAGGGTATGGCTACACCTTC. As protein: CASSATGYGYTF.

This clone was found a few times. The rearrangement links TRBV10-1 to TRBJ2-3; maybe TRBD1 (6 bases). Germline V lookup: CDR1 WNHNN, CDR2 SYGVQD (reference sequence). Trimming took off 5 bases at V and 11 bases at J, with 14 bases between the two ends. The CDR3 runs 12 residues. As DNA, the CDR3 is TGCGCCAGCAGTTCAACAGGGTCTAAGCAGTATTTT. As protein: CASSSTGSKQYF.

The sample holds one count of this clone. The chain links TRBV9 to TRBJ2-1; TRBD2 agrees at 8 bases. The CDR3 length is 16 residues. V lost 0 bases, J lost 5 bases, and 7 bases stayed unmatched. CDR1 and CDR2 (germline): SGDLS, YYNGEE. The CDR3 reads CASSVGSAGADNEQFF. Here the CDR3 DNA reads TGTGCCAGCAGCGTAGGGTCAGCGGGGGCCGACAATGAGCAGTTCTTC.

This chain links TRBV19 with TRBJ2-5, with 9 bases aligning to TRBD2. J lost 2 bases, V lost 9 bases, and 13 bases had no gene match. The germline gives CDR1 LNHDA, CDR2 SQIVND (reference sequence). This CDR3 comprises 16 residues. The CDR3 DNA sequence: TGTGCCAGCAACCGGGCGGGGGGGGCGCGGCAAGAGACCCAGTACTTC. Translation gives CASNRAGGARQETQYF.

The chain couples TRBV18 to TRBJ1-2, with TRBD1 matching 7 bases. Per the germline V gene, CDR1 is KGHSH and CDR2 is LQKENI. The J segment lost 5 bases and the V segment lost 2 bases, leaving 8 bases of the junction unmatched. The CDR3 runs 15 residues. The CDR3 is CASSPGTANGYGYTF. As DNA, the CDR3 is TGTGCCAGCTCACCAGGGACAGCCAATGGGTATGGCTACACCTTC. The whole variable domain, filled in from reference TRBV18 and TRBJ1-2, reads NAGVMQNPRHLVRRRGQEARLRCSPMKGHSHVYWYRQLPEEGLKFMVYLQKENIIDESGMPKERFSAEFPKEGPSILRIQQVVRGDSAAYFCASSPGTANGYGYTFGSGTRLTVV.

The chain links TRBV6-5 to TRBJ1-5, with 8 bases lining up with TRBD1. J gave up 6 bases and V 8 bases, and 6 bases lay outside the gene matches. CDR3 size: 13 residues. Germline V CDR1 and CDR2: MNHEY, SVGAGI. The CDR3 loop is CASGRTGSQPQHF. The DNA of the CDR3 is TGTGCCAGCGGACGGACAGGGAGTCAGCCCCAGCATTTT.

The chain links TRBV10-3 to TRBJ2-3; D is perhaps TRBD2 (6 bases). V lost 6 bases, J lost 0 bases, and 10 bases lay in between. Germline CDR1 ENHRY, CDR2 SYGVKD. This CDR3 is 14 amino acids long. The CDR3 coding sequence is TGTGCCATCAGCCCGGGACTCAGCACAGATACGCAGTATTTT. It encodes CAISPGLSTDTQYF.

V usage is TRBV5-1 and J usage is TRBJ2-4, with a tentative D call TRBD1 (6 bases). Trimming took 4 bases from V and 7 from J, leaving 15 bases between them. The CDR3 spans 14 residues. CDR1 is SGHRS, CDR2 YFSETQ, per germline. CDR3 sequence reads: CASSPQRTENIQYF. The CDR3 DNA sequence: TGCGCCAGCAGCCCTCAACGGACAGAGAACATTCAGTACTTC. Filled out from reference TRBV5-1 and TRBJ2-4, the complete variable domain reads KAGVTQTPRYLIKTRGQQVTLSCSPISGHRSVSWYQQTPGQGLQFLFEYFSETQRNKGNFPGRFSGRQFSNSRSEMNVSTLELGDSALYLCASSPQRTENIQYFGAGTRLSVL.

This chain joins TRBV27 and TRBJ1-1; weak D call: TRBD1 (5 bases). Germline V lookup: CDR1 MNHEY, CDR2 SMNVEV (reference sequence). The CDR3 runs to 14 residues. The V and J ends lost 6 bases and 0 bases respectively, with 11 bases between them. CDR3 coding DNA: TGTGCCAGCAGAAGGGGCAGCTTGAACACTGAAGCTTTCTTT. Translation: CASRRGSLNTEAFF.

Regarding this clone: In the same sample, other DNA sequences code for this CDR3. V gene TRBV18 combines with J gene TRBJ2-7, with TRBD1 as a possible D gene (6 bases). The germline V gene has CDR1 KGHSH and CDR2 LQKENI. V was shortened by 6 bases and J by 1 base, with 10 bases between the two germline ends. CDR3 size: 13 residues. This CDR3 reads CASSPTGSYEQYF. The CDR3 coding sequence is TGTGCCAGCTCCCCGACAGGATCCTACGAGCAGTACTTC.

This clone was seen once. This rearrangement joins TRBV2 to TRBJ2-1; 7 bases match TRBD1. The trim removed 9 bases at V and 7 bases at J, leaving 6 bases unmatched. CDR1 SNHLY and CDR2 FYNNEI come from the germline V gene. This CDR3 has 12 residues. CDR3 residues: CARGQRGNEQFF. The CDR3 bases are TGTGCCAGGGGACAGAGAGGGAATGAGCAGTTCTTC.

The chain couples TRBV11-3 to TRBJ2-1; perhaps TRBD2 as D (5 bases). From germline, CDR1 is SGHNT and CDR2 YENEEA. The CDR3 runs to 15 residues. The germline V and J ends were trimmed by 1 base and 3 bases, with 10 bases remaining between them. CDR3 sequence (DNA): TGTGCCAGCAGCTTAGGGACTTCCATCTACAATGAGCAGTTCTTC. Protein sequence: CASSLGTSIYNEQFF. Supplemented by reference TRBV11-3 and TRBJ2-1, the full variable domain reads EAGVVQSPRYKIIEKKQPVAFWCNPISGHNTLYWYLQNLGQGPELLIRYENEEAVDDSQLPKDRFSAERLKGVDSTLKIQPAELGDSAVYLCASSLGTSIYNEQFFGPGTRLTVL.

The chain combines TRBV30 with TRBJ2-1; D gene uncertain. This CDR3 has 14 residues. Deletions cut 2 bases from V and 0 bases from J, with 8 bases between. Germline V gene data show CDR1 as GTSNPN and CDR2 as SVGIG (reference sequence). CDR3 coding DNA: TGTGCCTGGAGTCGTGGCAGCTCCTACAATGAGCAGTTCTTC. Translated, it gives CAWSRGSSYNEQFF.

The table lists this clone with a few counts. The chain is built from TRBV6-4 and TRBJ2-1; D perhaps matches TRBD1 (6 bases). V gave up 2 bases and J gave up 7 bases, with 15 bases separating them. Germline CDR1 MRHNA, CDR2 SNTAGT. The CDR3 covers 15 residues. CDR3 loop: CASSDERRGVNEQFF. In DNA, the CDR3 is TGTGCCAGCAGTGACGAACGCAGGGGAGTGAATGAGCAGTTCTTC.

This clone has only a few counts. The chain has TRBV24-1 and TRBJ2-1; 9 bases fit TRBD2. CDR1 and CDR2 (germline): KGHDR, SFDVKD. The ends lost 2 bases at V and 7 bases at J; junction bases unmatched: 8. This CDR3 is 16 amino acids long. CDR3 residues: CATSDSRLAAGNEQFF. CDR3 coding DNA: TGTGCCACCAGTGATTCCCGACTAGCGGCGGGGAATGAGCAGTTCTTC.

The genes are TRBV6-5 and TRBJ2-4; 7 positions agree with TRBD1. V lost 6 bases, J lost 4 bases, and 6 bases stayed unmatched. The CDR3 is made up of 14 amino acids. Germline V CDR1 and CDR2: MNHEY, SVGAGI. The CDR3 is CASSPDREKNIQYF. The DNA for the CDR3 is TGTGCCAGCAGCCCCGACAGGGAAAAAAACATTCAGTACTTC.

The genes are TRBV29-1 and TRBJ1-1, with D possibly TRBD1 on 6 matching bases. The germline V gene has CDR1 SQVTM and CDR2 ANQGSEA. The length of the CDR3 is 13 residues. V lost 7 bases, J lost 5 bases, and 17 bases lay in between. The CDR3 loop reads CSGLLDRATEAFF. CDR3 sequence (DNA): TGCAGCGGCCTCTTGGACAGAGCTACTGAAGCTTTCTTT.

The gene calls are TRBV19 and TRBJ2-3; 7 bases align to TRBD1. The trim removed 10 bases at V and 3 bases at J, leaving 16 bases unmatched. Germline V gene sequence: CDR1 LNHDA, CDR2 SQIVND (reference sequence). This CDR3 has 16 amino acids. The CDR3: CATTTGASRGTDTQYF. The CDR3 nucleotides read TGTGCCACAACTACAGGGGCCAGCAGGGGGACAGATACGCAGTATTTT.